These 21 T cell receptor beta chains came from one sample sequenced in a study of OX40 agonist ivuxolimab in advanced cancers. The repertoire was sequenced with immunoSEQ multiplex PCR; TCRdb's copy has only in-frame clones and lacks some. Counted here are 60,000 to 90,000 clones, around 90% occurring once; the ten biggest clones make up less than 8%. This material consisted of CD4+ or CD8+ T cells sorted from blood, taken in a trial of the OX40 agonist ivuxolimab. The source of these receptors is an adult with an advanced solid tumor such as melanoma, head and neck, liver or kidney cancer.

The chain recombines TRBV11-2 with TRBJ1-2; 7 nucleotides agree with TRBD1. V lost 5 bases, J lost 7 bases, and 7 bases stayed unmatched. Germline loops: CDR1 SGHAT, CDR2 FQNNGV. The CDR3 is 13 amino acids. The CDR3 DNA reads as TGTGCCAGCAGCGCAGCCGACAGGGTTGGCTACACCTTC. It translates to CASSAADRVGYTF.

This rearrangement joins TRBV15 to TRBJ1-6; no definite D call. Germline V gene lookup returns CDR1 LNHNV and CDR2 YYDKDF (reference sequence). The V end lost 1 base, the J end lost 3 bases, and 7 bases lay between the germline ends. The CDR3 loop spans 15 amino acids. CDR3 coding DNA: TGTGCCACCAGCAGAGGGGATATCTATAATTCACCCCTCCACTTT. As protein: CATSRGDIYNSPLHF. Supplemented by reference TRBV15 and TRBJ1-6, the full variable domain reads DAMVIQNPRYQVTQFGKPVTLSCSQTLNHNVMYWYQQKSSQAPKLLFHYYDKDFNNEADTPDNFQSRRPNTSFCFLDIRSPGLGDTAMYLCATSRGDIYNSPLHFGNGTRLTVT.

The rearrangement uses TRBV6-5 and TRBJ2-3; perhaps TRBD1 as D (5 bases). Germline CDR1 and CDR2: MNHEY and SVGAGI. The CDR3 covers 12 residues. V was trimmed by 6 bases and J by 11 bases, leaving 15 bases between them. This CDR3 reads CASRVVEGVQYF. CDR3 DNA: TGTGCCAGCAGGGTGGTAGAAGGGGTGCAGTATTTT.

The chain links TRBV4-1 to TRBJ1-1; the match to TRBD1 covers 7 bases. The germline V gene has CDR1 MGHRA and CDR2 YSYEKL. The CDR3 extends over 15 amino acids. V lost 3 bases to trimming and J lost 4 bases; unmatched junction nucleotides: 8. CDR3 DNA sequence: TGCGCCAGCAGCCATGCAGACAGGGTGAGCACTGAAGCTTTCTTT. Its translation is CASSHADRVSTEAFF.

The CDR3 spells CASSPGQGARGYTF. CDR3 nucleotide sequence: TGTGCCAGCAGCCCTGGACAGGGGGCTCGAGGCTACACCTTC. The rearrangement uses TRBV6-5 and TRBJ1-2, with 11 bases that match TRBD1. Trimming at V came to 6 bases and at J to 8 bases, leaving 8 bases not matched to a gene. Germline CDR1 is MNHEY and CDR2 is SVGAGI. CDR3 size: 14 residues.

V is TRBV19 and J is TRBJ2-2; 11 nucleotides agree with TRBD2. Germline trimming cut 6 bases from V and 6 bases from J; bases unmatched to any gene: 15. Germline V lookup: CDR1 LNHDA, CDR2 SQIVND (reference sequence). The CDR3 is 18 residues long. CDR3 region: CASRIGRLAGPGAGELFF. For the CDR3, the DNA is TGTGCCAGTAGAATCGGTCGACTAGCGGGGCCTGGCGCCGGGGAGCTGTTTTTT.

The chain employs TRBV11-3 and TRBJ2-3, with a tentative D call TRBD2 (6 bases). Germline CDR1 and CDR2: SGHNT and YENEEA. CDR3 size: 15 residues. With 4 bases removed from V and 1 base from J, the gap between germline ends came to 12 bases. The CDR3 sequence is CASSSTGAGTDTQYF. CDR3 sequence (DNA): TGTGCCAGCAGCTCAACGGGAGCGGGCACAGATACGCAGTATTTT.

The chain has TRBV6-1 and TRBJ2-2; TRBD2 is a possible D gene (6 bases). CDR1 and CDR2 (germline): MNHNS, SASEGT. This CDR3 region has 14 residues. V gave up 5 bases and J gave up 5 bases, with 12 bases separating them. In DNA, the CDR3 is TGTGCCAGCAGTACAAAGACTAGTACCGGGGAGCTGTTTTTT. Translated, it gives CASSTKTSTGELFF.

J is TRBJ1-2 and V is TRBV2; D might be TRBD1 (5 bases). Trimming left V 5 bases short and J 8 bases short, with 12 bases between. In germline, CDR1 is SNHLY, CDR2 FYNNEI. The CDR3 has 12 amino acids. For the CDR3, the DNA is TGTGCCAGCAGTCCGCTTCGGGGGGGCTACACCTTC. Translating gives CASSPLRGGYTF.

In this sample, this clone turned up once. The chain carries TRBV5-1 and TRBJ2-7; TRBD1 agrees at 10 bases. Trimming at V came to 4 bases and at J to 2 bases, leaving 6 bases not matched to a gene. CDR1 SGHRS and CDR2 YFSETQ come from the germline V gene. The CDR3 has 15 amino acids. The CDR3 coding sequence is TGCGCCAGCAGCCAACGGACAGGGGGGACCTACGAGCAGTACTTC. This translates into CASSQRTGGTYEQYF.

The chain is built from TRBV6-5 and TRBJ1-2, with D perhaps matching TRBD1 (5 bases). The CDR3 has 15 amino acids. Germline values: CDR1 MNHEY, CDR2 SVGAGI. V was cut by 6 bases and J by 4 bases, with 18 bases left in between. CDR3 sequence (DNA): TGTGCCAGCAGACCCACTGGGACGGACCGCTATGGCTACACCTTC. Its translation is CASRPTGTDRYGYTF.

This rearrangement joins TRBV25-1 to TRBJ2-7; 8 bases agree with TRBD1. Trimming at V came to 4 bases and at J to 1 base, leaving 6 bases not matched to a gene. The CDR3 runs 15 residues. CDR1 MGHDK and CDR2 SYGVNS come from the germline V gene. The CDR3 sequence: CASSGTGTGSYEQYF. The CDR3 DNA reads TGTGCCAGCAGTGGCACCGGGACAGGATCCTACGAGCAGTACTTC.

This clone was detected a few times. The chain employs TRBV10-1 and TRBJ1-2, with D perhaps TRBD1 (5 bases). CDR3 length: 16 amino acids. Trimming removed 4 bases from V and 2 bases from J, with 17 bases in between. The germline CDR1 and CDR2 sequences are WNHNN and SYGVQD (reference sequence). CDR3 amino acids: CASSGVARQWNYGYTF. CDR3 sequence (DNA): TGCGCCAGCAGTGGCGTCGCCCGACAGTGGAACTATGGCTACACCTTC.

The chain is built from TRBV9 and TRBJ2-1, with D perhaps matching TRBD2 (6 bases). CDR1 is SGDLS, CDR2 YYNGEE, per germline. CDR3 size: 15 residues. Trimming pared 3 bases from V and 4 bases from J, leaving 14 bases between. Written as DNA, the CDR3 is TGTGCCAGCAGCGGGGGGACTGGAACTTACAATGAGCAGTTCTTC. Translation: CASSGGTGTYNEQFF.

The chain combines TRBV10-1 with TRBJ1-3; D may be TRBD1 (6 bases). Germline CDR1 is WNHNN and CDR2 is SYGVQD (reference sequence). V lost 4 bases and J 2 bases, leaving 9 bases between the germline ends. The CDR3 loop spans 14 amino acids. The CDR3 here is CASSGTAAGNTIYF. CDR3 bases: TGCGCCAGCAGTGGGACAGCAGCTGGAAACACCATATATTTT.

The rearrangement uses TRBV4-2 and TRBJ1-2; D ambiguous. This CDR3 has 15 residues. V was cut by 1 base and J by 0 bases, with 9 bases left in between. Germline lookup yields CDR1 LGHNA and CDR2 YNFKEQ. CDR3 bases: TGTGCCAGCAGCCAAGGTGGAAACACTAACTATGGCTACACCTTC. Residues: CASSQGGNTNYGYTF.

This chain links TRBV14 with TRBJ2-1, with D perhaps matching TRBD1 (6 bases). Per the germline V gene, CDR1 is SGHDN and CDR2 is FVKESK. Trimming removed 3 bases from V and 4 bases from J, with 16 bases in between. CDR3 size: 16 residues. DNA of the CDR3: TGTGCCAGCAGCCATGGGTCTAAAAGGGGGTACAATGAGCAGTTCTTC. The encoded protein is CASSHGSKRGYNEQFF.

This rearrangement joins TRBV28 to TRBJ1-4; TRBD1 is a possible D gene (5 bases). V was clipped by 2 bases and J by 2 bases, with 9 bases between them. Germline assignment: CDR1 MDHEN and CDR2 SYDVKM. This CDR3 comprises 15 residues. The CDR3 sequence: CASSLPRGTNEKLFF. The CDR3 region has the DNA TGTGCCAGCAGTTTACCCCGGGGGACTAATGAAAAACTGTTTTTT.

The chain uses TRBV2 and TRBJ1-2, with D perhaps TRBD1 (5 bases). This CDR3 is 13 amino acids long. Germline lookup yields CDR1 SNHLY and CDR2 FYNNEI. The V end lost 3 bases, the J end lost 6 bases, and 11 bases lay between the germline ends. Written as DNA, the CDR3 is TGTGCCAGCAGTGAGATACCGGGGCATGGCTACACCTTC. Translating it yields CASSEIPGHGYTF. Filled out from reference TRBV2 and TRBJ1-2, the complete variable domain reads EPEVTQTPSHQVTQMGQEVILRCVPISNHLYFYWYRQILGQKVEFLVSFYNNEISEKSEIFDDQFSVERPDGSNFTLKIRSTKLEDSAMYFCASSEIPGHGYTFGSGTRLTVV.

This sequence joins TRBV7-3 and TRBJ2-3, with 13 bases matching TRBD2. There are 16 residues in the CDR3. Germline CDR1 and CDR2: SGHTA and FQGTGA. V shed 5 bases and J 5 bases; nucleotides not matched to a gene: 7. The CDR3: CASSPRTSGSRDTQYF. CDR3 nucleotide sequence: TGTGCCAGCAGCCCGCGGACTAGCGGGAGTAGAGATACGCAGTATTTT.

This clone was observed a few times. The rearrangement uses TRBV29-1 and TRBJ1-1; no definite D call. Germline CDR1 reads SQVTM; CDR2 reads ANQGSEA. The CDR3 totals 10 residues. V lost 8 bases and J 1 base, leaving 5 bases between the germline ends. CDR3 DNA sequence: TGCAGCCCCTCGAACACTGAAGCTTTCTTT. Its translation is CSPSNTEAFF.